This T cell receptor (beta chain) was recovered during a study of blood T cell repertoires in COVID-19. In germline, CDR1 is SGHRS, CDR2 YFSETQ. The CDR3 sequence is 12 residues long. The junction had 3 bases not matched to a gene; V was cut back by 5 bases and J by 5 bases. Libraries were prepared by immunoSEQ multiplex PCR; TCRdb keeps only in-frame clonotypes and omits some of them. The table shows 150,000 to 200,000 clones, with roughly 86% occurring only once. This sequence originates from a man aged 35-49 years who had recovered from COVID-19. This chain uses TRBV5-1 with TRBJ2-5; 7 bases line up with TRBD1. Source material: peripheral blood. Written as DNA, the CDR3 is TGCGCCAGCAGTAGGGGGCGCGAGACCCAGTACTTC. The encoded protein is CASSRGRETQYF.